This is a list of T cell receptor beta chains from one sample in a study of tumor-infiltrating lymphocytes in primary liver carcinoma. In TCRdb, the multiplex PCR reads were re-called with MiXCR into one record per CDR3 protein. The sample gives 300,000 to 350,000 distinct CDR3 sequences, 50% to 75% of which show up once; 15% to 20% is in the top ten. Sequencing was carried out using peripheral blood. Every receptor here comes from a woman aged 30 to 39 with primary liver carcinoma and hepatitis B virus infection. The CDR3 runs from the conserved cysteine through the conserved F or W. The D gene is left open where the match is weak. Part of the rows lack a size; the others show once, few, many or a class for expanded clones.

>TRBJ2-3|-|few|TRBV12-3/TRBV12-4
TGTGCCAGCAGTTTGGGACCGGGGGTGGATACGCAGTATTTT
CASSLGPGVDTQYF
>TRBJ2-7|-|-|TRBV4-2
TGTGCCAGCAGCCAAACGGGGTCACCCCCTTGGGGGGAGCAGTACTTC
CASSQTGSPPWGEQYF
>TRBJ2-7|TRBD2|-|TRBV7-9
TGTGTCAGCAGCCTCAGGACTAGCGGGAGTTACGAGCAGTACTTC
CVSSLRTSGSYEQYF
>TRBJ1-2|-|many|TRBV29-1
TGCAGCGTTGAAGCACGGACGGGGCGCGATGGCTACACCTTC
CSVEARTGRDGYTF
>TRBJ2-3|-|-|TRBV5-8
TGTGCCAGCAGCCGGGGACTCTACACAGATACGCAGTATTTT
CASSRGLYTDTQYF
>TRBJ2-7|-|-|TRBV5-4
TGTGCCAGCAGCTCCCCGACAGGCTCCTACGAGCAGTACTTC
CASSSPTGSYEQYF
>TRBJ2-1|TRBD1|many|TRBV11-2
TGTGCCAGCAACACGGGACAGGAGCAGTTCTTC
CASNTGQEQFF
>TRBJ1-2|TRBD1|-|TRBV29-1
TGCAGCGCCGGGACAGGGGAGGGCTACACCTTC
CSAGTGEGYTF
>TRBJ2-7|-|many|TRBV29-1
TGCAGCGCTGAGAATCGGGGGAGAGTCGAGCAGTACTTC
CSAENRGRVEQYF
>TRBJ2-2|TRBD1|-|TRBV7-9
TGTGCCAACCCTAGAACCGGGACAGCTTACACCGGGGAGCTGTTTTTT
CANPRTGTAYTGELFF
>TRBJ2-1|-|-|TRBV12-3/TRBV12-4
TGTGCCAGCAGTTATGAACCTTGGTATAATGAGCAGTTCTTC
CASSYEPWYNEQFF
>TRBJ2-3|-|-|TRBV5-5
TGTGCCAGCAGCTCCGGACCGGGGACTGATACGCAGTATTTT
CASSSGPGTDTQYF
>TRBJ2-5|-|many|TRBV12-3/TRBV12-4
TGTGCCAGCAGTTTCCCCCCCGAGACCCAGTACTTC
CASSFPPETQYF
>TRBJ1-5|-|-|TRBV7-8
TGTGTCAGCAGTAGTAACTCGGGGGGCCAGGCCCAGCATTTT
CVSSSNSGGQAQHF
>TRBJ2-7|-|-|TRBV28
TGTGCCAGCAGTTCACTGGGGCTCTCCTACGAGCAGTACTTC
CASSSLGLSYEQYF
>TRBJ2-7|-|-|TRBV10-3
TGTGCCATCAGTGAGCCTGGTAAAGGCGAGCAGTACTTC
CAISEPGKGEQYF
>TRBJ1-2|TRBD1|-|TRBV29-1
TGCAACGTTGATAAAGGGACAGCGTGTACCTTC
CNVDKGTACTF
>TRBJ2-7|TRBD2|few|TRBV6-2/TRBV6-3
TGTGCCTCCTCCCGGACTAGCGAGCAGTACTTC
CASSRTSEQYF
>TRBJ2-7|TRBD1|-|TRBV5-4
TGTGTCAGCAGCCCGACCGACAGGGCCTACGAGCAGTACTTC
CVSSPTDRAYEQYF
>TRBJ2-7|-|-|TRBV5-5
TGTGCTAGCAGCGAATTTACAGGGTCCCCCTACGAGCAGTACTTC
CASSEFTGSPYEQYF
>TRBJ2-1|-|-|TRBV5-6
TGTGCCAGCAGCTTGGCGGGGGGCGGGACCCTACATGGGGAGCAGCTCTTC
CASSLAGGGTLHGEQLF
>TRBJ2-1|TRBD2|once|TRBV6-1
TGTGCCAGCAATGAAGCGCTTGGGGGACTAGCGGGAGAGCAGTTCTTC
CASNEALGGLAGEQFF
>TRBJ1-5|TRBD1|-|TRBV28
TGTGCCAGCCAGGGGGGAGTTCAGCCCCAGCATTTT
CASQGGVQPQHF
>TRBJ1-2|-|many|TRBV6-2/TRBV6-3
TGTGCCAGCAGTTACTCGGGGAGACAGAACTATGGCTACACCTTC
CASSYSGRQNYGYTF
>TRBJ1-1|-|-|TRBV12-3/TRBV12-4
TGTGCCAACAGCCGAGCCCTGGGGGTTAAAACTGAAGCTTTCTTT
CANSRALGVKTEAFF
>TRBJ2-1|TRBD1|-|TRBV19
TGTGCCAGTAGAGACAGGGGGCAGAGCGGGAGTAGGAATGAGCAGTTCTTC
CASRDRGQSGSRNEQFF
>TRBJ2-7|TRBD1|many|TRBV5-4
TGTGCCAGCAGTCCCGGGACAGGGGAATACTACGAGCAGTACTTC
CASSPGTGEYYEQYF
>TRBJ2-7|-|many|TRBV4-3
TGCGCCAGCAGCCAAGAATCCAGCGACCTCTACGAGCAGTACTTC
CASSQESSDLYEQYF
>TRBJ1-1|-|-|TRBV7-9
TGTGCCAGCAGCTGGGGCCCGAACACTGAAGCTTTCTTT
CASSWGPNTEAFF
>TRBJ2-1|-|-|TRBV7-8
TGTGCCAGCAGCTTACACTATCAGGGACCCTACAATGAGCAGTTCTTC
CASSLHYQGPYNEQFF
>TRBJ2-1|TRBD1|many|TRBV29-1
TGCGGACAGGGGGACATGAATGAGCAGTTCTTC
CGQGDMNEQFF
>TRBJ2-3|TRBD2|-|TRBV6-2/TRBV6-3
TGTGCCAGCAGTTACTCGGGGATTAGCGGGCGCACAGATACGCAGTATTTT
CASSYSGISGRTDTQYF
>TRBJ2-4|TRBD1|-|TRBV12-3/TRBV12-4
TGTGCCAGCAGCCACAGGACAGGGACGGCTCGAATTCAGTACTTC
CASSHRTGTARIQYF
>TRBJ2-7|-|many|TRBV6-6
TGTGCCAGCAACCACAGGGACGAGCAGTACTTC
CASNHRDEQYF
>TRBJ2-2|-|few|TRBV4-1
TGCGCTAGCGGCCAAGATCCAGGGGCGACCGGGGAGCTGTTTTTT
CASGQDPGATGELFF
>TRBJ1-1|-|few|TRBV30
TGTGCCTGGAGTGTACCCGTCCGATCGACAGGAAACACTGAAGCTTTCTTT
CAWSVPVRSTGNTEAFF
>TRBJ2-1|-|-|TRBV4-3
TGCACCAGCAGCCAAGAGTCGGGCCCATCCTACAATGAGCAGTTCTTC
CTSSQESGPSYNEQFF
>TRBJ2-2|-|many|TRBV12-3/TRBV12-4
TGTGCCAGCAGTTGGGAGTATGGCGGGGAGCTGTTTTTT
CASSWEYGGELFF
>TRBJ2-7|TRBD2|-|TRBV11-2
TGTGCCTGCAGCTTGGGACTATCCTACGAGCAGTACTTC
CACSLGLSYEQYF
>TRBJ2-3|-|-|TRBV30
TGTGCCTGGAGTCTCCTGGTGGAAGCGTATACGCAGTATTTT
CAWSLLVEAYTQYF
>TRBJ2-1|-|few|TRBV12-3/TRBV12-4
TGTGCCAGCACCGGCGGAGGCCACAATGAGCAGTTCTTC
CASTGGGHNEQFF
>TRBJ2-7|TRBD1|-|TRBV6-6
TGTGCCAGCAGTAATACAGGGGCCTACGAGTACTACTTC
CASSNTGAYEYYF
>TRBJ2-1|TRBD2|-|TRBV11-2
TGTGCCAGCAGCTTGAGACTAGCGAGTCACAGTGAGCGGTTCTTC
CASSLRLASHSERFF
>TRBJ2-7|-|-|TRBV29-1
TGCAGCGGCGGACAGCTCAAAACCTACGAGCAGCACTTT
CSGGQLKTYEQHF
>TRBJ2-5|-|many|TRBV29-1
TGCAGCGTTGAAATGGGGACCCAAGAGACCCAGTACTTC
CSVEMGTQETQYF
>TRBJ2-1|-|many|TRBV30
TGTGCCTGGAGTAGGGGTTACAATGAGCAGTTCTTC
CAWSRGYNEQFF
>TRBJ1-1|-|few|TRBV6-6
TGTGCCAGCAGCCAACAACTGAACACTGAAGCTTTCTTT
CASSQQLNTEAFF